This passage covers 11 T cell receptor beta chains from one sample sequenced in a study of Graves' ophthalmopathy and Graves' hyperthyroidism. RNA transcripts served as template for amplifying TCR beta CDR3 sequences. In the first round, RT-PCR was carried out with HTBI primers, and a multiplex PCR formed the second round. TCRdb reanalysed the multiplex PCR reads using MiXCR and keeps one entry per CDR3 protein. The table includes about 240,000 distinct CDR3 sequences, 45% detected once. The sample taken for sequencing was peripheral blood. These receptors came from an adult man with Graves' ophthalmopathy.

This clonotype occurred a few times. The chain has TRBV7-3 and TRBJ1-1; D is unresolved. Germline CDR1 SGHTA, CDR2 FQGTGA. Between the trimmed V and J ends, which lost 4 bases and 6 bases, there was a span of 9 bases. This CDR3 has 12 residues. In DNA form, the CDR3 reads TGTGCCAGCAGCTCCGCCGTAGCTGAAGCTTTCTTT. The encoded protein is CASSSAVAEAFF.

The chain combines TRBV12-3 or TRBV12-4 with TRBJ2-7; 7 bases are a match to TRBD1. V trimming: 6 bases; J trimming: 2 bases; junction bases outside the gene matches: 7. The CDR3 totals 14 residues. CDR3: CASSYTGVTYEQYF. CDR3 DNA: TGTGCCAGCAGCTACACAGGGGTCACCTACGAGCAGTACTTC.

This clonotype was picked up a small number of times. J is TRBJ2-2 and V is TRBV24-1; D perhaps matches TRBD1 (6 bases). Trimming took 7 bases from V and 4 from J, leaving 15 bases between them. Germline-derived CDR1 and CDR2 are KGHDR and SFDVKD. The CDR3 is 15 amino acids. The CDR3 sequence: CATSHRDRGTGELFF. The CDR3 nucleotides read TGTGCCACCAGCCACAGGGATCGGGGCACCGGGGAGCTGTTTTTT.

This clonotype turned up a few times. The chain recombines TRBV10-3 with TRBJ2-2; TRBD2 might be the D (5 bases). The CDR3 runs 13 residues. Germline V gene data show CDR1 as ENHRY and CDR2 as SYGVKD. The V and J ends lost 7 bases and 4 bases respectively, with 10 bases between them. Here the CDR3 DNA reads TGTGCCATCATGAGCGGACTCACCGGGGAGCTGTTTTTT. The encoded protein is CAIMSGLTGELFF.

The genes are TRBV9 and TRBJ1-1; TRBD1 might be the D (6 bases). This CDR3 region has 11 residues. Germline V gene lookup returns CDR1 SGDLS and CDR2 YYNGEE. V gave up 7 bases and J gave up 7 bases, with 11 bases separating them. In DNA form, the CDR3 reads TGTGCCAGCGGTACAGGGCTTGAAGCTTTCTTT. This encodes CASGTGLEAFF. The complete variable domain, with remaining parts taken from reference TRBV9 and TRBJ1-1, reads DSGVTQTPKHLITATGQRVTLRCSPRSGDLSVYWYQQSLDQGLQFLIQYYNGEERAKGNILERFSAQQFPDLHSELNLSSLELGDSALYFCASGTGLEAFFGQGTRLTVV.

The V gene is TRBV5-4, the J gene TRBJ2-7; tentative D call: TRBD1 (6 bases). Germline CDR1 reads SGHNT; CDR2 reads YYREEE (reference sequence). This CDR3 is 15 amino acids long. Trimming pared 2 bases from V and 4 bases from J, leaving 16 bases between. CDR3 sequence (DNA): TGTGCCAGCAGCTTCGGCAGGGGAGAGGTGTACGAGCAGTACTTC. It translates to CASSFGRGEVYEQYF.

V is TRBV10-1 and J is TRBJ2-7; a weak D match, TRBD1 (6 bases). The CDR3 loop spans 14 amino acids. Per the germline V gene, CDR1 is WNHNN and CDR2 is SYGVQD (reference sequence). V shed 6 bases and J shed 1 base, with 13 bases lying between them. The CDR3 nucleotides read TGCGCCAGCAGCTCGACAGGTCCATCCTACGAGCAGTACTTC. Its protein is CASSSTGPSYEQYF.

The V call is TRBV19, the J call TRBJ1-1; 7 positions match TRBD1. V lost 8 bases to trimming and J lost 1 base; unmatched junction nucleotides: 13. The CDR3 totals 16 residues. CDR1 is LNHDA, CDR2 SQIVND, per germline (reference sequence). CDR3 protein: CASRRDSQLPNTEAFF. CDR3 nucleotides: TGTGCCAGTCGCCGGGACAGTCAACTCCCGAACACTGAAGCTTTCTTT.

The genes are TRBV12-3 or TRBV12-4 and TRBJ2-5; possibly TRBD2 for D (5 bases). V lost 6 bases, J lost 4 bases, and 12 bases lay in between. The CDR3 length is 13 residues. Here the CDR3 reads CASRTTSTETQYF. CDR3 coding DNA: TGTGCCAGCAGAACTACTAGTACAGAGACCCAGTACTTC.

The CDR3: CAWSGGTVNQPQHF. DNA for the CDR3: TGTGCCTGGAGTGGAGGGACAGTAAATCAGCCCCAGCATTTT. The rearrangement uses TRBV30 and TRBJ1-5; TRBD1 agrees at 7 bases. The CDR3 has 14 amino acids. CDR1 and CDR2 from the germline V gene are GTSNPN and SVGIG (reference sequence). J gave up 4 bases and V 1 base, and 4 bases lay outside the gene matches.

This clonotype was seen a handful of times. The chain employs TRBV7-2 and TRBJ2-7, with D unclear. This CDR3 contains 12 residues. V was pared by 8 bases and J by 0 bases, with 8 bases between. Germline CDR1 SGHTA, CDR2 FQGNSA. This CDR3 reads CASGNPSYEQYF. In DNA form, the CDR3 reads TGTGCCAGCGGTAACCCCTCCTACGAGCAGTACTTC.